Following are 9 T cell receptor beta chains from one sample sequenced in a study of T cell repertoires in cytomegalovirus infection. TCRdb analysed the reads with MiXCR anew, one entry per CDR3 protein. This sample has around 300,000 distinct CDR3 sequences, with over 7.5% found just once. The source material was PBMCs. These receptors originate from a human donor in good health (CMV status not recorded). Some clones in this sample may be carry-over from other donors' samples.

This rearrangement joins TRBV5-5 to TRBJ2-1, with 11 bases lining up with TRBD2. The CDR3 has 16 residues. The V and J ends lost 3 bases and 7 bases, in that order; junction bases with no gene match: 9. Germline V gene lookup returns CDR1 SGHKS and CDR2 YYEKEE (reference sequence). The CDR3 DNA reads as TGTGCCAGCAGCTCCCTTAGCGGGAGGGCCGGGAATGAGCAGTTCTTC. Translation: CASSSLSGRAGNEQFF.

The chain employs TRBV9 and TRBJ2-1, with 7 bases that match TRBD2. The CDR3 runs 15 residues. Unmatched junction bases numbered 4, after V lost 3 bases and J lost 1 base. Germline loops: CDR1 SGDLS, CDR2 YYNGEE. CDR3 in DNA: TGTGCCAGCAGCGCCCTAGCGGAGTCCTACAATGAGCAGTTCTTC. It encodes CASSALAESYNEQFF.

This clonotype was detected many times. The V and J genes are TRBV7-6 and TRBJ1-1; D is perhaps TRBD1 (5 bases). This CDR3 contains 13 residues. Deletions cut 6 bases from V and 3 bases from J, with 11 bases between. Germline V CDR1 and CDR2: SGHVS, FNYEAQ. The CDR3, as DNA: TGTGCCAGCAGTTCACAGGACTACACTGAAGCTTTCTTT. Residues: CASSSQDYTEAFF.

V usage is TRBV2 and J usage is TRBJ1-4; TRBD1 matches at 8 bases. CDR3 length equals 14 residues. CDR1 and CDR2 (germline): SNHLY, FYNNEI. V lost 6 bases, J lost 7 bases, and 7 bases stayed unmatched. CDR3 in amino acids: CASSGQGSVEKLFF. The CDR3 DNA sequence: TGTGCCAGCAGCGGACAGGGATCCGTTGAAAAACTGTTTTTT.

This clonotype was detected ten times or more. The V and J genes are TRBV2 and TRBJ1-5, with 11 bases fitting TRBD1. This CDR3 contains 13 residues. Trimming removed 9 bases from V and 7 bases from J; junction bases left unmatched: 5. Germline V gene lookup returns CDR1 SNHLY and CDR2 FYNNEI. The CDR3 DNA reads TGTGCCAGTGGACAGGGGGCCGGGCAGCCCCAGCATTTT. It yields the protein CASGQGAGQPQHF.

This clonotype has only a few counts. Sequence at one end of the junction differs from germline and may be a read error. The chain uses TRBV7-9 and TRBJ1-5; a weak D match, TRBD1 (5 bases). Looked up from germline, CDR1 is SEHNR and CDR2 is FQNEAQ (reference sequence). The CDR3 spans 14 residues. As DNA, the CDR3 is TGTGCCAGCAGCTTTGGGGGGAGCAATCAGCCCCGGCATTTT. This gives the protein CASSFGGSNQPRHF.

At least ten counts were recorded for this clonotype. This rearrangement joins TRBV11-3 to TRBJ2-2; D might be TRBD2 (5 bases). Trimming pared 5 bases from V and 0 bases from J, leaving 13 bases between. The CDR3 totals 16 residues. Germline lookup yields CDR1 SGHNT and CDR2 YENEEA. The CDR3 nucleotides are TGTGCCAGCAGCCCCCGGACTCTCGCGAACACCGGGGAGCTGTTTTTT. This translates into CASSPRTLANTGELFF. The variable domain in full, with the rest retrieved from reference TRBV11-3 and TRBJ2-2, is EAGVVQSPRYKIIEKKQPVAFWCNPISGHNTLYWYLQNLGQGPELLIRYENEEAVDDSQLPKDRFSAERLKGVDSTLKIQPAELGDSAVYLCASSPRTLANTGELFFGEGSRLTVL.

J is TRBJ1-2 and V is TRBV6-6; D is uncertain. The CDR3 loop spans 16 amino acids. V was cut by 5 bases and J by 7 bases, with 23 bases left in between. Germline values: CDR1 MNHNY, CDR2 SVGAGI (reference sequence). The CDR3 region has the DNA TGTGCCAGCAGTGGCGTGGCGGGCTTCGGGCGTCCTGGCTACACCTTC. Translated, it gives CASSGVAGFGRPGYTF.

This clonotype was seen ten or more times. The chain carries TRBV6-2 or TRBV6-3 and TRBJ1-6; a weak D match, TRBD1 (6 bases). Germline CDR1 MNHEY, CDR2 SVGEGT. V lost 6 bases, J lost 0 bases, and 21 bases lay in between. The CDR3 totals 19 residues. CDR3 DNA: TGTGCCAGCAGCCGCAACCGGGACACCCGACGCTCCTATAATTCACCCCTCCACTTT. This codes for CASSRNRDTRRSYNSPLHF.